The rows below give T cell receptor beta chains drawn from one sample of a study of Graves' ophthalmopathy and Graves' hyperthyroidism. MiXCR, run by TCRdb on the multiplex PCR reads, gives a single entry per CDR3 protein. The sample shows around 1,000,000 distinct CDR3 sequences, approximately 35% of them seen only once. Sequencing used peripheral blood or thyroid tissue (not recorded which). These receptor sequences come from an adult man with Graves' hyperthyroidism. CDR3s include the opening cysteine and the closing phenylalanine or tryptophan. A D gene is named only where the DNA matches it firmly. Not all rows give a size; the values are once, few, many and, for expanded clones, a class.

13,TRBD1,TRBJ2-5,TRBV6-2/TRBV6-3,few,CATVDRNQETQYF,TGTGCCACCGTGGACAGGAACCAAGAGACCCAGTACTTC
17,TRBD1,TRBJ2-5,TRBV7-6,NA,CASSPHGTGDYQETQYF,TGTGCCAGCAGCCCCCACGGGACAGGGGACTACCAAGAGACCCAGTACTTC
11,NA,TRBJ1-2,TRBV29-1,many,CSVIGVRGYTF,TGCAGCGTGATCGGGGTTAGAGGCTACACCTTC
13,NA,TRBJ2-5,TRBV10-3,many,CATKWFGGETQYF,TGTGCCACGAAATGGTTCGGGGGAGAGACCCAGTACTTC
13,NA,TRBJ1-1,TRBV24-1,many,CATDTPGGTEAFF,TGTGCCACCGACACCCCGGGGGGCACTGAAGCTTTCTTT
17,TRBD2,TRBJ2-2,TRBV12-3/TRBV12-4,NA,CASSFPFGSGGGGELFF,TGTGCCAGCAGTTTCCCCTTTGGTAGCGGGGGCGGCGGGGAGCTGTTTTTT
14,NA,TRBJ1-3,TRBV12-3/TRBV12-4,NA,CAQSNGASGNTIYF,TGTGCCCAAAGTAATGGGGCCTCTGGAAACACCATATATTTT
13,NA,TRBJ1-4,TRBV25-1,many,CASIGRADGKLFF,TGTGCCAGCATCGGGAGAGCAGACGGAAAACTGTTTTTT
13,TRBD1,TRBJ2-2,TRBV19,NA,CASSSRGPGELFF,TGTGCCAGTAGTTCGAGGGGGCCCGGGGAGCTGTTTTTT
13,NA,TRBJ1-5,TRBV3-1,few,CASSQQLNQPQHF,TGTGCCAGCAGCCAACAGTTAAATCAGCCCCAGCATTTT
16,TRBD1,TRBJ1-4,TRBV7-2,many,CASSLRRGTGVGKLFF,TGTGCCAGCAGCTTACGGCGGGGGACAGGGGTTGGAAAACTGTTTTTT
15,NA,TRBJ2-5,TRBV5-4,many,CASSSTVQGGETQYF,TGTGCCAGCAGCTCCACCGTGCAGGGCGGAGAGACCCAGTACTTC
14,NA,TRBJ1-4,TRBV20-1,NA,CSAASGAANEKLFF,TGCAGTGCTGCTTCCGGGGCCGCTAATGAAAAACTGTTTTTT
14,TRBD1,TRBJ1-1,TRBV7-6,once,CASSFEQGTNEAFF,TGTGCCAGCAGCTTCGAACAGGGGACTAATGAAGCTTTCTTT
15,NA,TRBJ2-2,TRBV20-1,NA,CSAINMGRDTGELFF,TGCAGTGCCATCAACATGGGGCGCGACACCGGGGAGCTGTTTTTT
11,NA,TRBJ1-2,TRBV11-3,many,CASGENYGYTF,TGTGCCAGCGGAGAAAACTACGGCTACACCTTC
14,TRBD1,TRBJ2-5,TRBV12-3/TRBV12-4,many,CASRPGQARETQYF,TGTGCCAGCAGGCCAGGACAGGCCAGGGAGACCCAGTACTTC
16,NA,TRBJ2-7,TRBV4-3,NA,CASSQDLGGVPFEQYF,TGCGCCAGCAGCCAAGATCTTGGCGGGGTTCCCTTTGAGCAGTACTTC
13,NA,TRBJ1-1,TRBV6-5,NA,CASSYFGLTEAFF,TGTGCCAGCAGTTACTTCGGGCTAACTGAAGCTTTCTTT
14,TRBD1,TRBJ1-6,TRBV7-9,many,CASSPGQGGSPLHF,TGTGCCAGCAGCCCGGGACAGGGAGGTTCACCCCTCCACTTT
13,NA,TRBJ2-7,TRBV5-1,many,CASSLGPDYEQYF,TGTGCCAGCAGCTTGGGGCCGGACTACGAGCAGTACTTC
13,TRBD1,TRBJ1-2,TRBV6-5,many,CASRTQGAWGYTF,TGTGCCAGCAGAACACAGGGGGCCTGGGGCTACACCTTC
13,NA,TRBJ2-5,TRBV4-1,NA,CASSQVLRWTQYF,TGCGCCAGCAGCCAAGTATTGCGGTGGACCCAGTACTTC
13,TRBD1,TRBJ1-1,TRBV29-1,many,CSLRTGKGPEAFF,TGCAGCTTACGGACAGGGAAGGGGCCTGAAGCTTTCTTT
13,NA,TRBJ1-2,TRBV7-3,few,CASSQDLADGYTF,TGTGCCAGCAGCCAAGATTTGGCAGATGGCTACACCTTC
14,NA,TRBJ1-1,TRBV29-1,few,CSVRVRGGGTEAFF,TGCAGCGTCCGGGTAAGGGGCGGTGGCACTGAAGCTTTCTTT
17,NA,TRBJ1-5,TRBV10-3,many,CAISESGHGISNQPQHF,TGTGCCATCAGTGAGTCGGGACACGGGATCTCAAATCAGCCCCAGCATTTT
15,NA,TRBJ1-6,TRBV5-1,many,CASSLLGEEASPLHF,TGCGCCAGCAGCTTGCTTGGGGAGGAGGCTTCACCCCTCCACTTT
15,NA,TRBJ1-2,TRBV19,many,CASSIFGELVYGYTF,TGTGCCAGTAGTATATTCGGGGAACTGGTCTATGGCTACACCTTC
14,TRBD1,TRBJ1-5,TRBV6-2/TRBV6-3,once,CASSTTGENQPQHF,TGTGCCAGCAGTACGACAGGGGAAAATCAGCCCCAGCATTTT
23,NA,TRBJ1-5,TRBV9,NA,CASRARQGKRGDRADYSNQPQHF,TGTGCCAGCAGGGCTAGGCAGGGGAAGAGGGGTGACAGAGCCGATTATAGCAATCAGCCCCAGCATTTT
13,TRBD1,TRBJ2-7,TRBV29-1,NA,CSLLGTGFYEQYF,TGCAGCCTCCTGGGGACAGGGTTCTACGAGCAGTACTTC
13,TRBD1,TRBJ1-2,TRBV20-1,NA,CSASDRPTRGYTF,TGCAGTGCTTCGGACAGGCCCACTAGGGGCTACACCTTC
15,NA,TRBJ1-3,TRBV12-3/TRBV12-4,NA,CASSFWGADGNTIYF,TGTGCCAGCAGTTTCTGGGGGGCTGATGGAAACACCATATATTTT
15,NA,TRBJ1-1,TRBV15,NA,CASSSGCRGRTEAFF,TGTGCCAGCAGCTCGGGGTGTCGAGGTCGGACTGAAGCTTTCTTT
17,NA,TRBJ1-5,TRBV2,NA,CASSLWRRRAGHQPQHF,TGTGCCAGCAGTTTATGGCGGCGCCGGGCAGGGCATCAGCCCCAGCATTTT
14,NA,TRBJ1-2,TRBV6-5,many,CASSYGTERSGYTF,TGTGCCAGCAGTTATGGGACGGAGAGATCTGGCTACACCTTC
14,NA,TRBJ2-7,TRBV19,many,CASSLAGGGGEQYF,TGTGCCAGTAGTCTGGCTGGGGGCGGCGGCGAGCAGTACTTC
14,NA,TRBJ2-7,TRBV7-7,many,CASSFSLGAYEQYF,TGTGCCAGCAGTTTTTCGTTAGGGGCCTACGAGCAGTACTTC
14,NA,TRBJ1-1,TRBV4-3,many,CASSQDYGDTEAFF,TGCGCCAGCAGCCAAGATTACGGGGACACTGAAGCTTTCTTT
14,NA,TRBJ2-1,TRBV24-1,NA,CATSDSFDRNEQFF,TGTGCCACCAGTGATTCTTTCGACCGAAATGAGCAGTTCTTC
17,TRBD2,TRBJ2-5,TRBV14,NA,CASSTGLAGVPAETQYF,TGTGCCAGCAGCACCGGACTAGCGGGGGTCCCGGCGGAGACCCAGTACTTC
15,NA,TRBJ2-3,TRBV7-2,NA,CASSPVDRPTDTQYF,TGTGCCAGCAGCCCCGTGGACAGACCTACAGATACGCAGTATTTT
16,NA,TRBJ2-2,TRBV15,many,CATSRDLGRLTGELFF,TGTGCCACCAGCAGAGATTTAGGCAGGCTCACCGGGGAGCTGTTTTTT
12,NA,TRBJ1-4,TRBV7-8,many,CAPGGTNEKLFF,TGTGCCCCGGGAGGAACTAATGAAAAACTGTTTTTT
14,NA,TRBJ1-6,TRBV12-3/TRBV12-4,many,CASSQYRVNSPLHF,TGTGCCAGCAGCCAATACAGGGTTAATTCACCCCTCCACTTT
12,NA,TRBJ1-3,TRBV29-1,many,CSVQKTGNTIYF,TGCAGCGTACAGAAGACTGGAAACACCATATATTTT
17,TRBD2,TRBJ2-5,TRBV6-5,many,CASSYSFGTSGGETQYF,TGTGCCAGCAGTTACTCATTTGGGACTAGCGGGGGAGAGACCCAGTACTTC
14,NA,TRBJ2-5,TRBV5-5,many,CASSLGVTKETQYF,TGTGCCAGCAGCTTGGGGGTGACTAAAGAGACCCAGTACTTC
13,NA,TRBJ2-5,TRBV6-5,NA,CASSYEGRETQYF,TGTGCCAGCAGTTACGAAGGGCGGGAGACCCAGTACTTC
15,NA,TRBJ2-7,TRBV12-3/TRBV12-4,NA,CASSYLKVGSYEQYF,TGTGCCAGCAGCTACCTTAAAGTCGGCTCCTACGAGCAGTACTTC
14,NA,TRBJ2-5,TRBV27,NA,CASSETNRVETQYF,TGTGCCAGCTCGGAGACCAACCGGGTGGAGACCCAGTACTTC
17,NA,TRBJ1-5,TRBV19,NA,CAGRSQFGGTYNQPQHF,TGTGCCGGTAGGAGCCAGTTTGGGGGGACTTACAATCAGCCCCAGCATTTT
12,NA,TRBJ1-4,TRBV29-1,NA,CSVLTGHEKLFF,TGCAGCGTTCTCACGGGGCACGAAAAACTGTTTTTT
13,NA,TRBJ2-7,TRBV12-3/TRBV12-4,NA,CASSPLPRLEQYF,TGTGCCAGCAGTCCTCTCCCGCGATTAGAGCAGTACTTC
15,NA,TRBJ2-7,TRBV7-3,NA,CASSSGGAGGYEQYF,TGTGCCAGCAGCTCAGGGGGGGCAGGGGGGTACGAGCAGTACTTC
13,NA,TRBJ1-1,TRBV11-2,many,CASSTGANTEAFF,TGTGCCAGCAGCACCGGGGCGAACACTGAAGCTTTCTTT
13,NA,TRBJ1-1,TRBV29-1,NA,CSVTIGVGTEAFF,TGCAGCGTCACGATAGGGGTCGGCACTGAAGCTTTCTTT
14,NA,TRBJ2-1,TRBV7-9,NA,CASSLRDAYNEQFF,TGCGCCAGCAGCCTCCGGGACGCGTACAATGAGCAGTTCTTC